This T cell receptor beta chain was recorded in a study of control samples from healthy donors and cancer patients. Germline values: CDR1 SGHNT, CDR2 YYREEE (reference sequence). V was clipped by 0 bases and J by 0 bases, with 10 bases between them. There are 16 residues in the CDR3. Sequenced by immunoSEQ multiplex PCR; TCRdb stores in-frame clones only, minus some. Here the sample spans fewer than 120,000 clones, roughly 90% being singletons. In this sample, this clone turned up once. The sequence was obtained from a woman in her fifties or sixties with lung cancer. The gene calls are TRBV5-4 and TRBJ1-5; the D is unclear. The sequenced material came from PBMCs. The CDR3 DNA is TGTGCCAGCAGCTTGGATGGACCTAATAGCAATCAGCCCCAGCATTTT. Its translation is CASSLDGPNSNQPQHF.